This entry describes one T cell receptor beta chain. Germline V gene lookup returns CDR1 SEHNR and CDR2 FQNEAQ (reference sequence). The V end was cut by 2 bases, the J end by 2 bases, with 15 bases between. The CDR3 has 16 residues. From the RT-PCR reads, TCRdb called clonotypes with MiXCR, one entry per CDR3 protein. The sample shows about 680,000 distinct CDR3 sequences, more than 13% of them seen only once. This sequence originates from a female donor in good health, serving as a healthy control. The genes are TRBV7-9 and TRBJ1-1, with a weak D call TRBD1 (6 bases). The sample taken for sequencing was memory CD4+ T cells from blood. The CDR3 bases are TGTGCCAGCAGCTTATATCCCGGGGGCCTAAACACTGAAGCTTTCTTT. Translation: CASSLYPGGLNTEAFF.